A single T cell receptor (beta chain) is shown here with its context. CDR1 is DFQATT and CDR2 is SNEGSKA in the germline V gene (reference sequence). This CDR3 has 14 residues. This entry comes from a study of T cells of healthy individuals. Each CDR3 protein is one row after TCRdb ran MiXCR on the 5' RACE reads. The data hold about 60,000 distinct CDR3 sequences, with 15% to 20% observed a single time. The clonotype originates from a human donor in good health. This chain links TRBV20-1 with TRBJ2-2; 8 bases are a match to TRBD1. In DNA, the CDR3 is TGCAGCGCAGGACAGGGTCCAAACACCGGGGAGCTGTTTTTT. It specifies CSAGQGPNTGELFF.